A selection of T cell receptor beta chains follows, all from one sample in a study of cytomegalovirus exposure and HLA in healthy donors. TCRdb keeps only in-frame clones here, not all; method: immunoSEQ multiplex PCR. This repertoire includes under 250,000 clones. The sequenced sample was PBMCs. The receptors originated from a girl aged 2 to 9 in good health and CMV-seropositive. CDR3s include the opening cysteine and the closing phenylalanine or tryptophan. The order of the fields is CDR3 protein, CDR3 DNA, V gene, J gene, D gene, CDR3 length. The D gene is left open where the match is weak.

CDR3: CASRLSGYGYTF
DNA: TGTGCCAGCAGGCTATCAGGGTACGGCTACACCTTC
V: TRBV28
J: TRBJ1-2
D: NA
length: 12

CDR3: CASSLTSGITDTQYF
DNA: TGTGCCAGCAGCTTGACTAGCGGGATCACAGATACGCAGTATTTT
V: TRBV7-9
J: TRBJ2-3
D: TRBD2
length: 15

CDR3: CASSLRGQGMNTEAFF
DNA: TGTGCCAGCAGTCTCAGGGGACAGGGGATGAACACTGAAGCTTTCTTT
V: TRBV28
J: TRBJ1-1
D: TRBD1
length: 16

CDR3: CASSATRTSGSEQFF
DNA: TGTGCCAGCAGCGCAACGAGGACTAGCGGTAGTGAGCAGTTCTTC
V: TRBV9
J: TRBJ2-1
D: TRBD2
length: 15

CDR3: CASSYSDSAYEQYF
DNA: TGTGCCAGCAGTTACTCGGACAGCGCCTACGAGCAGTACTTC
V: TRBV6-5
J: TRBJ2-7
D: NA
length: 14

CDR3: CASSQVLSNEQYF
DNA: TGCGCCAGCAGCCAAGTATTGAGTAACGAGCAGTACTTC
V: TRBV4-1
J: TRBJ2-7
D: NA
length: 13

CDR3: CSVGLAGAFEQYF
DNA: TGCAGCGTTGGCCTAGCGGGAGCCTTCGAGCAGTACTTC
V: TRBV29-1
J: TRBJ2-7
D: TRBD2
length: 13

CDR3: CSVRDSPYTGELFF
DNA: TGCAGCGTTCGGGACTCGCCTTACACCGGGGAGCTGTTTTTT
V: TRBV29-1
J: TRBJ2-2
D: NA
length: 14

CDR3: CASSLSRLMNTEAFF
DNA: TGTGCCAGCAGCTTGAGCAGGCTGATGAACACTGAAGCTTTCTTT
V: TRBV7-2
J: TRBJ1-1
D: NA
length: 15

CDR3: CASSPSGTGCNEQFF
DNA: TGTGCCAGCAGCCCTAGCGGTACGGGATGCAATGAGCAGTTCTTC
V: TRBV4-2
J: TRBJ2-1
D: TRBD2
length: 15

CDR3: CASSLTPTSTDTQYF
DNA: TGCGCCAGCAGCTTGACTCCAACGAGCACAGATACGCAGTATTTT
V: TRBV5-1
J: TRBJ2-3
D: NA
length: 15

CDR3: CASSFNDREETQYF
DNA: TGTGCCAGCAGTTTCAACGACAGGGAGGAGACCCAGTACTTC
V: TRBV27
J: TRBJ2-5
D: TRBD1
length: 14

CDR3: CSVAAGANDEQFF
DNA: TGCAGCGTTGCGGCGGGAGCAAACGATGAGCAGTTCTTC
V: TRBV29-1
J: TRBJ2-1
D: TRBD2
length: 13

CDR3: CASSQTSNEQYF
DNA: TGTGCCAGCAGCCAGACTAGTAACGAGCAGTACTTC
V: TRBV5-4
J: TRBJ2-7
D: NA
length: 12

CDR3: CASSPGLAGAEDTQYF
DNA: TGTGCCAGCAGCCCGGGACTAGCGGGAGCGGAAGATACGCAGTATTTT
V: TRBV5-4
J: TRBJ2-3
D: TRBD2
length: 16

CDR3: CASSSLQGSNWYF
DNA: TGTGCCAGCAGTTCGCTACAGGGCTCGAACTGGTACTTC
V: TRBV28
J: TRBJ2-5
D: NA
length: 13

CDR3: CAIGQFIYGYTF
DNA: TGTGCCATAGGACAGTTTATATATGGCTACACCTTC
V: TRBV28
J: TRBJ1-2
D: NA
length: 12

CDR3: CASIGTGSYNEQFF
DNA: TGTGCCAGTATCGGGACAGGGTCCTACAATGAGCAGTTCTTC
V: TRBV19
J: TRBJ2-1
D: TRBD1
length: 14

CDR3: CASSQDRGGHEQYF
DNA: TGTGCCAGCAGCCAGGACAGGGGAGGCCACGAGCAGTACTTC
V: TRBV6-6
J: TRBJ2-7
D: TRBD1
length: 14

CDR3: CASSMVGRGRVGANVLTF
DNA: TGTGCCAGTAGTATGGTCGGCAGGGGGCGGGTTGGGGCCAACGTCCTGACTTTC
V: TRBV19
J: TRBJ2-6
D: TRBD1
length: 18

CDR3: CSVQFSGHYEQYF
DNA: TGCAGCGTTCAGTTCTCAGGGCACTACGAGCAGTACTTC
V: TRBV29-1
J: TRBJ2-7
D: NA
length: 13

CDR3: CASSPQGASTEAFF
DNA: TGTGCCAGCAGCCCACAGGGGGCGAGCACTGAAGCTTTCTTT
V: TRBV7-9
J: TRBJ1-1
D: TRBD1
length: 14

CDR3: CAISDGRGDTEAFF
DNA: TGTGCCATCAGTGACGGACGGGGGGACACTGAAGCTTTCTTT
V: TRBV10-3
J: TRBJ1-1
D: NA
length: 14

CDR3: CASSLGQGPQETQYF
DNA: TGCGCCAGCAGCTTGGGACAGGGGCCCCAAGAGACCCAGTACTTC
V: TRBV5-1
J: TRBJ2-5
D: TRBD1
length: 15

CDR3: CASSLRGTGRQPQHF
DNA: TGTGCCAGCAGTTTAAGGGGGACAGGGCGGCAGCCCCAGCATTTT
V: TRBV27
J: TRBJ1-5
D: TRBD1
length: 15

CDR3: CASSPKPLAGVHNEQFF
DNA: TGTGCCAGCTCACCGAAACCACTAGCGGGAGTACACAATGAGCAGTTCTTC
V: TRBV18
J: TRBJ2-1
D: TRBD2
length: 17

CDR3: CASRQALDEQFF
DNA: TGTGCCAGTCGACAGGCCCTCGATGAGCAGTTCTTC
V: TRBV6-6
J: TRBJ2-1
D: NA
length: 12

CDR3: CASSFGTSGQTDTQYF
DNA: TGCGCCAGCAGCTTTGGAACTAGCGGACAAACAGATACGCAGTATTTT
V: TRBV5-1
J: TRBJ2-3
D: TRBD2
length: 16

CDR3: CASSSRREAEAFF
DNA: TGTGCCAGCAGCTCCCGGAGGGAGGCTGAAGCTTTCTTT
V: TRBV7-2
J: TRBJ1-1
D: NA
length: 13

CDR3: CAISEPLAETGNEQYF
DNA: TGTGCCATCAGTGAGCCACTAGCGGAGACGGGGAACGAGCAGTACTTC
V: TRBV10-3
J: TRBJ2-7
D: TRBD2
length: 16

CDR3: CASSTTSGRNYEQYF
DNA: TGTGCCAGCAGTACAACTAGCGGAAGAAACTACGAGCAGTACTTC
V: TRBV2
J: TRBJ2-7
D: TRBD2
length: 15

CDR3: CASSIDTSTYEQYF
DNA: TGTGCCAGCAGCATTGACACTTCTACCTACGAGCAGTACTTC
V: TRBV28
J: TRBJ2-7
D: NA
length: 14

CDR3: CASSTIGNTIYF
DNA: TGTGCCAGCAGTACTATTGGAAACACCATATATTTT
V: TRBV28
J: TRBJ1-3
D: NA
length: 12

CDR3: CASREQGDQPQHF
DNA: TGTGCCAGCAGGGAACAGGGGGATCAGCCCCAGCATTTT
V: TRBV2
J: TRBJ1-5
D: TRBD1
length: 13

CDR3: CASRKGGGIDAEAFF
DNA: TGTGCCAGCAGAAAGGGGGGGGGTATTGACGCTGAGGCTTTCTTT
V: TRBV2
J: TRBJ1-1
D: NA
length: 15

CDR3: CASSSIRLQGTEAFF
DNA: TGTGCCAGCAGCTCTATACGCTTGCAGGGCACTGAAGCTTTCTTT
V: TRBV27
J: TRBJ1-1
D: NA
length: 15

CDR3: CASSQGRGVNNEKLFF
DNA: TGCGCCAGCAGCCAGGGGCGGGGAGTAAATAATGAAAAACTGTTTTTT
V: TRBV4-1
J: TRBJ1-4
D: NA
length: 16

CDR3: CASSSHRGTQETQYF
DNA: TGTGCCAGCAGTTCCCACAGGGGGACCCAAGAGACCCAGTACTTC
V: TRBV28
J: TRBJ2-5
D: TRBD1
length: 15

CDR3: CASSQDAGAAAQHF
DNA: TGCGCCAGCAGCCAAGATGCAGGGGCCGCGGCCCAGCATTTT
V: TRBV4-1
J: TRBJ1-5
D: NA
length: 14

CDR3: CASSQDGILRGLWTDTQYF
DNA: TGCGCCAGCAGCCAAGACGGGATTTTAAGGGGGCTTTGGACAGATACGCAGTATTTT
V: TRBV4-1
J: TRBJ2-3
D: TRBD1
length: 19

CDR3: CASSLVEASRPEQYF
DNA: TGTGCCAGCAGCTTAGTGGAGGCCTCCCGTCCCGAGCAGTACTTC
V: TRBV7-9
J: TRBJ2-7
D: NA
length: 15

CDR3: CASSLVGLAGALGTQYF
DNA: TGTGCCAGCAGCTTAGTCGGACTAGCGGGGGCTTTGGGGACGCAGTATTTT
V: TRBV7-9
J: TRBJ2-3
D: TRBD2
length: 17